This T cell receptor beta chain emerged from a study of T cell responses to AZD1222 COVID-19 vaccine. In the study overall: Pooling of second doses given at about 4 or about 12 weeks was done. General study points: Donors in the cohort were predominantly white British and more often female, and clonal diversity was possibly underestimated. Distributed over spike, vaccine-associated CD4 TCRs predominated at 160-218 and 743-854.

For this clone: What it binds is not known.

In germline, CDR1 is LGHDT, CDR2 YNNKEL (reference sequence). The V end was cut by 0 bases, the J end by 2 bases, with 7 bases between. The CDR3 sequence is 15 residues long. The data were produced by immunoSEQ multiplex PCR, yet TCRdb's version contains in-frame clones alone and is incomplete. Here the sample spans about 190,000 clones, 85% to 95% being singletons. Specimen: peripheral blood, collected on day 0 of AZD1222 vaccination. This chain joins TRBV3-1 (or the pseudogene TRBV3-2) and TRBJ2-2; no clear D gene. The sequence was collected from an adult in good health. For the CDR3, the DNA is TGTGCCAGCAGCCAAGACTCTCTAAACACCGGGGAGCTGTTTTTT. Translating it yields CASSQDSLNTGELFF.